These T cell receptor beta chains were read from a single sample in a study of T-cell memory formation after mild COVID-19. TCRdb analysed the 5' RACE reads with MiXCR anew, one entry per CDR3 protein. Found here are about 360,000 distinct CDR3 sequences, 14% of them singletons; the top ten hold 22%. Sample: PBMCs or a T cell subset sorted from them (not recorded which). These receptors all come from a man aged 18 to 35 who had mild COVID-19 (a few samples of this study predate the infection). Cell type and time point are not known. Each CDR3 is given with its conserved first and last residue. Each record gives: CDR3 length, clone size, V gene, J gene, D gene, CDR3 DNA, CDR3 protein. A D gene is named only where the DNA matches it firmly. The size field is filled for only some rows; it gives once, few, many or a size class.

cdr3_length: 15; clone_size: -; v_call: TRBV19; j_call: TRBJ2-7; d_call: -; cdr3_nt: TGTGCCAGTAGTAGCGCCTGGGGGCCCCCCTACGAGCAGTACTTC; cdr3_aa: CASSSAWGPPYEQYF
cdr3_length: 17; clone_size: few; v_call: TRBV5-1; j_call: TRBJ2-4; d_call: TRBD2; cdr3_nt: TGCGCCAGCAGCCCTAGCGGGGGGGCCATGGCCAAAAACATTCAGTACTTC; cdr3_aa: CASSPSGGAMAKNIQYF
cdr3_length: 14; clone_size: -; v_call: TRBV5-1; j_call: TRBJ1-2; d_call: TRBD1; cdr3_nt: TGCGCCAGCAGTTCACCCGACAGGGATTATGGCTACACCTTC; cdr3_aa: CASSSPDRDYGYTF
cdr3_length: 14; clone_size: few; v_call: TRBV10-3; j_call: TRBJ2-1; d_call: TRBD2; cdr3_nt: TGTGCCATCAGTGAGCCGGGGGGGCTAAGGGAGCAGTTCTTC; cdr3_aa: CAISEPGGLREQFF
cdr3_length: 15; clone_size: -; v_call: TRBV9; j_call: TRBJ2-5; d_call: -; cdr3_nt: TGTGCCAGCAGCTCCGCGGACAGCGATCTCGGGACCCAGTACTTC; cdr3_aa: CASSSADSDLGTQYF
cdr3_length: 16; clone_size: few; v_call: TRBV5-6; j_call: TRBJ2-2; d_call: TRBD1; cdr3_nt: TGTGCCAGCAGCTTGCGCCGGGACAGTTCCGCCGGGGAGCTGTTTTTT; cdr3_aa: CASSLRRDSSAGELFF
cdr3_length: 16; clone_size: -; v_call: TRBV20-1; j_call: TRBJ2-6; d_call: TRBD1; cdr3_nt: TGCAGTGCCCCAATGGGACAGGGGTCTGGGGCCAACGTCCTGACTTTC; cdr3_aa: CSAPMGQGSGANVLTF
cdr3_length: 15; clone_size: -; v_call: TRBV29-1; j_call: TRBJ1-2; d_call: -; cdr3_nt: TGCAGCGTTGAAGATCCCGGAACCGGGCGATATGGCTACACCTTC; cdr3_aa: CSVEDPGTGRYGYTF
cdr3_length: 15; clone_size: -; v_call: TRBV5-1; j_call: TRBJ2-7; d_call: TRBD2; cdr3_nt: TGCGCCAGCAGCCTGTTGGCGGGGGTGACCTACGAGCAGTACTTC; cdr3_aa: CASSLLAGVTYEQYF
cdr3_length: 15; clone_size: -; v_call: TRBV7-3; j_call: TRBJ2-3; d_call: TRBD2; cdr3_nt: TGTGCCAGCAGCTCGACTAGCGGGGACACAGATACGCAGTATTTT; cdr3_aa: CASSSTSGDTDTQYF
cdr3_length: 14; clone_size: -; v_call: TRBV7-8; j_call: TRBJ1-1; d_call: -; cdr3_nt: TGTGCCAGCAGCTTAGGGGCAGTGAACACTGAAGCTTTCTTT; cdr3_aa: CASSLGAVNTEAFF
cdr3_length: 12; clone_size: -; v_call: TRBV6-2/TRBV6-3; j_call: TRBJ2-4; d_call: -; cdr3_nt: TGTGCCAGCAGTTGGAGCAAAAACATTCAGTACTTC; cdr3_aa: CASSWSKNIQYF
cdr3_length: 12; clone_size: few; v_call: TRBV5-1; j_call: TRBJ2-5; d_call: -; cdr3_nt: TGCGCCAGCAGCTTGGAGGGTAGCTTTCAGTACTTC; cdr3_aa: CASSLEGSFQYF
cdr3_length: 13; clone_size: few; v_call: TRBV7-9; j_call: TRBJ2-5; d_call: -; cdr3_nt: TGTGCCAGCAGCTTGCCCCCGAAGGAGACCCAGTACTTC; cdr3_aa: CASSLPPKETQYF
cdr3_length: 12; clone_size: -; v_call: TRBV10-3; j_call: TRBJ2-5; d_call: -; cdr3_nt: TGTGCCATCAGTGAAAAAGCGGAGACCCAGTACTTC; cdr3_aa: CAISEKAETQYF
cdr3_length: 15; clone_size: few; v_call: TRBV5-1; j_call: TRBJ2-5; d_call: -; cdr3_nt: TGCGCCAGCAGCTTGTACGGGGGAGCCGCCGAGACCCAGTACTTC; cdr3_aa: CASSLYGGAAETQYF
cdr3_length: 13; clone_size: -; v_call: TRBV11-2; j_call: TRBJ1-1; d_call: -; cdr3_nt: TGTGCCAGCAGCTTAGAAAGCCGCGCTGAAGCTTTCTTT; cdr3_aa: CASSLESRAEAFF
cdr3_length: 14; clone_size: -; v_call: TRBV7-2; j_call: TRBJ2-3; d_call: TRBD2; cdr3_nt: TGTGCCAGCATCCAAGCGGGGGTCACAGATACGCAGTATTTT; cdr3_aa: CASIQAGVTDTQYF
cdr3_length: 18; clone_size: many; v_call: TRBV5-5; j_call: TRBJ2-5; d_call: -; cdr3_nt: TGTGCCAGCAGCTTTAATCCTCTAACAGGAGTCCTCCAAGAGACCCAGTACTTC; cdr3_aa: CASSFNPLTGVLQETQYF
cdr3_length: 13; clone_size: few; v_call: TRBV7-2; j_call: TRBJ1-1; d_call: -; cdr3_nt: TGTGCCAGCAGCGAATCACCCCGGGGCGAAGCTTTCTTT; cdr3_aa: CASSESPRGEAFF
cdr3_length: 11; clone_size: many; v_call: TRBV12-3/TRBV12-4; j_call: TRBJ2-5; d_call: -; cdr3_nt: TGCGCCAGCAGCTTGGTAGAGACCCAGTACTTC; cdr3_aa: CASSLVETQYF
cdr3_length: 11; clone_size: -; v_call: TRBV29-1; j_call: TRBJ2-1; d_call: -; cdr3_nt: TGCAGCGTTGGGGCGAGCAATGAGCAGTTCTTC; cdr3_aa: CSVGASNEQFF
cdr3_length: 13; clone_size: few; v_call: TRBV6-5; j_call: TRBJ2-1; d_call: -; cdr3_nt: TGTGCCAGCAGTTACTCCTCAGGTGACGAGCAGTTCTTC; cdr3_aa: CASSYSSGDEQFF
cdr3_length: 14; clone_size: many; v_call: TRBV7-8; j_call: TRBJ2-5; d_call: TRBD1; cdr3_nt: TGTGCCAGCAGCCATGGGACAGCCCAAGAGACCCAGTACTTC; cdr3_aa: CASSHGTAQETQYF
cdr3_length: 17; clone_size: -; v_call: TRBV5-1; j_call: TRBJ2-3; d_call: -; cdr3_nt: TGCGCCAGCAGCTTGGCCGGGTCAGCTCTTGGCACAGATACGCAGTATTTT; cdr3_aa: CASSLAGSALGTDTQYF
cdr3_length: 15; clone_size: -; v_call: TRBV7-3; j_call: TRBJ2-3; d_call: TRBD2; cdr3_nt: TGTGCCAGCAGCTTTCAGCGGGGGGTCACAGATACGCAGTATTTT; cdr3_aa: CASSFQRGVTDTQYF
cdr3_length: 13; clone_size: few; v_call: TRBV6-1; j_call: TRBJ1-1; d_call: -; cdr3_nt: TGTGCCAGCAGCGGACGGATGAACACTGAAGCTTTCTTT; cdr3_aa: CASSGRMNTEAFF
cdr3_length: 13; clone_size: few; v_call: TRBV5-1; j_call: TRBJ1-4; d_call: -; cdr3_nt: TGCGCCAGCAGCAAGGAGACGTATGAAAAACTGTTTTTT; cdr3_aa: CASSKETYEKLFF
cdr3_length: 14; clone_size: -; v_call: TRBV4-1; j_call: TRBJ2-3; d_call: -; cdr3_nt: TGCGCCAGCAGCCTACTCCCACGGGCAGATACGCAGTATTTT; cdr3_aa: CASSLLPRADTQYF
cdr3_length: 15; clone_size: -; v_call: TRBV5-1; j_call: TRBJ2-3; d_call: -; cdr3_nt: TGCGCCAGCAGCTTGCCAGGGCCCGCCACAGATACGCAGTATTTT; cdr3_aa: CASSLPGPATDTQYF
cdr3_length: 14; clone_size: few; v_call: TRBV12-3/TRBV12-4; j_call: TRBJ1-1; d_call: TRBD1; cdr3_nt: TGTGCCAGCAGTCGCGGGACAGGGAACTATGAAGCTTTCTTT; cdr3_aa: CASSRGTGNYEAFF
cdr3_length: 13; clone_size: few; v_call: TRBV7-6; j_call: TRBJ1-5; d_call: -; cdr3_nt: TGTGCCAGCAGCTCAGGGGAGGGTCAGCCCCAGCATTTT; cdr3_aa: CASSSGEGQPQHF
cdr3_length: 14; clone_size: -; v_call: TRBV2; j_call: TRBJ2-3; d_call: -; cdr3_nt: TGTGCCAGCATTCAGGACTCCTCCACAGATACGCAGTATTTT; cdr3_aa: CASIQDSSTDTQYF
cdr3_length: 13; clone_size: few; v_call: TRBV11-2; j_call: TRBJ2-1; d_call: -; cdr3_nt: TGTGCCAGCAGCTTAGCGGGGGTAGAGGAGCAGTTCTTC; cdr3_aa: CASSLAGVEEQFF
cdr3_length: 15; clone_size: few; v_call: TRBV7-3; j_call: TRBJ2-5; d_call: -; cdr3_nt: TGTGCCAGCAGCCCGGGGGTATCGTACCAAGAGACCCAGTACTTC; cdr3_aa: CASSPGVSYQETQYF
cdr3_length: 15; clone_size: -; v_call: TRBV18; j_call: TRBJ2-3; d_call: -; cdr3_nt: TGTGCCAGCTCGCGTCGGGACGGCGGGGCAGATACGCAGTATTTT; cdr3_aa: CASSRRDGGADTQYF
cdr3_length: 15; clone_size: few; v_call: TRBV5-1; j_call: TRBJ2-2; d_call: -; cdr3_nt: TGCGCCAGCAGCTTGGGGGTAGCTGAAGCCGGGGAGCTGTTTTTT; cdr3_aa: CASSLGVAEAGELFF
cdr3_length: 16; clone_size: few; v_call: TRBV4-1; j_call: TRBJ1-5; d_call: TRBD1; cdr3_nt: TGCGCCAGCAGCCGGGAGGGACAGGGTAGCAATCAGCCCCAGCATTTT; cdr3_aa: CASSREGQGSNQPQHF
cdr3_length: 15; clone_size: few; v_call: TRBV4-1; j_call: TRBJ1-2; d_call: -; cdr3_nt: TGCGCCAGCAGCCAAGAAGGGCAGGGAAGGGATGGCTACACCTTC; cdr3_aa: CASSQEGQGRDGYTF
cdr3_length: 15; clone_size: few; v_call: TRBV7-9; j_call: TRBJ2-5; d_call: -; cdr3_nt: TGTGCCAGCGAAGCCTCCATAGGGATACAAGAGACCCAGTACTTC; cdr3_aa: CASEASIGIQETQYF
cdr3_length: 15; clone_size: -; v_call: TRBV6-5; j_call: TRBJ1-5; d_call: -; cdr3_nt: TGTGCCAGCAGTTACATGCAAGGGATCTATCAGCCCCAGCATTTT; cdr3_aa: CASSYMQGIYQPQHF
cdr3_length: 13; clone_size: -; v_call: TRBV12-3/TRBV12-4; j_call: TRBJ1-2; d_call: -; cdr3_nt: TGTGCCAGCAGTTTGCTCGAAAACTATGGCTACACCTTC; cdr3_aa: CASSLLENYGYTF
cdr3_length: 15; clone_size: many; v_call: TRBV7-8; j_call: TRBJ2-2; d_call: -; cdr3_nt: TGTGCCAGCAGCTTAGGTGGGGGGGCCGGCGGGGAGCTGTTTTTT; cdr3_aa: CASSLGGGAGGELFF
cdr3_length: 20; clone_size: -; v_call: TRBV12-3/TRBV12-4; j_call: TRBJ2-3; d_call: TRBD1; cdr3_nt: TGTGCCAGCAGTCAATCACCGGGACAGGGACATTCGGGAGGCACAGATACGCAGTATTTT; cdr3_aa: CASSQSPGQGHSGGTDTQYF
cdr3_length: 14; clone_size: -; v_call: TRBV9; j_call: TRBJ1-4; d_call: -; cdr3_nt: TGTGCCAGCAGCTTCCGGGACGGTAATGAAAAACTGTTTTTT; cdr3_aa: CASSFRDGNEKLFF
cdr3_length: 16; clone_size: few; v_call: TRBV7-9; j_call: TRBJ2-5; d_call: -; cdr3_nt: TGTGCCAGCAGCTTAGAAGGGGCGCGAGAACAAGAGACCCAGTACTTC; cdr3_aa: CASSLEGAREQETQYF
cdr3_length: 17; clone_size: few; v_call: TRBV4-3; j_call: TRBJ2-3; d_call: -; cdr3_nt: TGCGCCAGCAGCCAAGATTTGAGGCAGACTGTGGGGGATACGCAGTATTTT; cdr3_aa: CASSQDLRQTVGDTQYF
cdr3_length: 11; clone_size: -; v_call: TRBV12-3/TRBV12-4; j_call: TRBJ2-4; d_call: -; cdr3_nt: TGTGCCAGCAGTTTAAGGGACATTCAGTACTTC; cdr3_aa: CASSLRDIQYF
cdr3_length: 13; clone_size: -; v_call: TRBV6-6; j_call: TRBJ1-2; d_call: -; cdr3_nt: TGTGCCACCACAACAGGGACTAACTATGGCTACACCTTC; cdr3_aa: CATTTGTNYGYTF